The 26 T cell receptor beta chains in this list originate from one sample, sequenced in a study of identical twins. TCRdb re-derived calls from the 5' RACE reads in MiXCR, one entry per CDR3 protein. The repertoire has approximately 630,000 distinct CDR3 sequences, roughly 7.2% of them found once; the top ten carry about 1.5%. In addition, the sample was reused for a study of yellow fever vaccine responses in identical twins.

Sequencing input: PBMCs. All receptors derive from a young woman in good health.

CDR3 residues: CASSLGSGSRQPQHF. CDR3 in DNA: TGTGCCAGCAGTTTAGGGTCAGGGAGTAGGCAGCCCCAGCATTTT. The V call is TRBV12-3 or TRBV12-4, the J call TRBJ1-5; D may be TRBD1 (5 bases). This CDR3 contains 15 residues. V lost 1 base and J 7 bases, leaving 14 bases between the germline ends.

This clonotype appeared a few times. J is TRBJ2-7 and V is TRBV11-2, with a tentative D call TRBD2 (7 bases). Germline CDR1 is SGHAT and CDR2 is FQNNGV. The CDR3 is made up of 13 amino acids. V was pared by 2 bases and J by 5 bases, with 10 bases between. The CDR3 coding sequence is TGTGCCAGCAGCTTATGGGGGGGGCACGAGCAGTACGTC. Its protein is CASSLWGGHEQYV.

V usage is TRBV29-1 and J usage is TRBJ1-1; D gene ambiguous. Germline V gene lookup returns CDR1 SQVTM and CDR2 ANQGSEA. Trimming stripped 8 bases from V and 3 bases from J, with 4 bases between. This CDR3 comprises 9 residues. The CDR3 sequence is CSTDTEAFF. Written as DNA, the CDR3 is TGCAGCACGGACACTGAAGCTTTCTTT.

The rearrangement uses TRBV4-2 and TRBJ2-7; TRBD1 agrees at 7 bases. CDR3 length: 13 residues. Trimming took 0 bases from V and 5 from J; bases not matched to a gene: 1. CDR1 and CDR2 from the germline V gene are LGHNA and YNFKEQ. The CDR3 DNA follows: TGTGCCAGCAGCCAAGAAACAGGGGACGAGCAGTACGTC. Its translation is CASSQETGDEQYV.

The chain combines TRBV20-1 with TRBJ2-7; TRBD1 matches at 8 bases. The V gene's germline CDR1 is DFQATT and CDR2 SNEGSKA (reference sequence). The CDR3 is made up of 13 amino acids. V lost 6 bases and J lost 0; bases outside the gene matches: 4. The CDR3 sequence: CSADRGGSYEQYV. The CDR3 nucleotides are TGCAGTGCAGACAGGGGAGGCTCCTACGAGCAGTACGTC.

The sample holds many counts of this clonotype. The genes are TRBV4-1 and TRBJ1-4; D not resolved. The germline CDR1 and CDR2 sequences are MGHRA and YSYEKL. This CDR3 region has 15 residues. The ends were cut back, 4 bases at V and 3 bases at J, with 12 bases in the middle. CDR3 loop: CASSPTGAANEKLFF. CDR3 bases: TGCGCCAGCAGCCCTACGGGTGCAGCTAATGAAAAACTGTTTTTT.

This clonotype was counted only a few times. CDR3 in amino acids: CAAGQYTEAFF. The DNA for the CDR3 is TGTGCCGCCGGACAGTACACTGAAGCTTTCTTT. This rearrangement joins TRBV15 to TRBJ1-1; maybe TRBD1 (6 bases). V dropped 11 bases and J dropped 3 bases, with 10 bases sitting between them. Germline assignment: CDR1 LNHNV and CDR2 YYDKDF (reference sequence). The CDR3 runs 11 residues.

The chain recombines TRBV12-3 or TRBV12-4 with TRBJ1-4; weak D call: TRBD1 (5 bases). This CDR3 comprises 14 residues. V was cut by 0 bases and J by 8 bases, with 10 bases left in between. The CDR3: CASSLAQGWEKLFF. CDR3 nucleotides: TGTGCCAGCAGTTTAGCGCAGGGATGGGAAAAACTGTTTTTT.

This clonotype was recorded at least ten times. This chain joins TRBV6-2 or TRBV6-3 and TRBJ2-1; the D gene is possibly TRBD2 (5 bases). The CDR3 sequence is 12 residues long. V was trimmed by 7 bases and J by 8 bases, leaving 12 bases between them. Germline V CDR1 and CDR2: MNHEY, SVGEGT. This CDR3 is CASKVLGDEQFF. CDR3 bases: TGTGCCAGCAAAGTCTTGGGAGATGAGCAGTTCTTC.

The chain is built from TRBV4-1 and TRBJ2-1, with 8 bases matching TRBD2. Germline values: CDR1 MGHRA, CDR2 YSYEKL. After removal of 4 bases from V and 9 bases from J, the junction contained 5 bases not matched to a gene. CDR3 length: 13 residues. CDR3 nucleotide sequence: TGCGCCAGCAGCCCCCCCGGGGGGGCTGAGCAGTTCTTC. Amino acid sequence: CASSPPGGAEQFF.

This clonotype has just a few counts. This sequence joins TRBV19 and TRBJ2-1, with TRBD1 identical over 8 bases. The CDR3 extends over 16 amino acids. Germline CDR1 reads LNHDA; CDR2 reads SQIVND (reference sequence). V lost 6 bases to trimming and J lost 5 bases; unmatched junction nucleotides: 12. CDR3 loop: CASSPQGAPPNNEQFF. The CDR3 DNA reads as TGTGCCAGTAGCCCGCAGGGGGCCCCACCCAACAATGAGCAGTTCTTC.

J is TRBJ2-2 and V is TRBV2; 7 bases map to TRBD2. V was pared by 3 bases and J by 4 bases, with 8 bases of the junction left unmatched. The CDR3 contains 16 residues. The V gene's germline CDR1 is SNHLY and CDR2 FYNNEI. This CDR3 is CASSDVGGPITGELFF. In DNA, the CDR3 is TGTGCCAGCAGTGATGTGGGAGGGCCGATCACCGGGGAGCTGTTTTTT.

This clonotype has only a few counts. The germline gene is not matched at one end of the junction; a read error may be the cause. The CDR3 protein is CASSPHSLARFTDEQSF. CDR3 DNA sequence: TGTGCCAGCAGTCCGCATTCGCTGGCCCGGTTTACGGATGAGCAGTCCTTC. The chain has TRBV12-3 or TRBV12-4 and TRBJ2-1; D call uncertain. This CDR3 has 17 amino acids.

This clonotype has at least ten counts. The chain combines TRBV4-1 with TRBJ1-1, with D maybe TRBD1 (6 bases). V was trimmed by 6 bases and J by 2 bases, leaving 13 bases between them. The CDR3 contains 14 residues. The germline CDR1 and CDR2 sequences are MGHRA and YSYEKL. CDR3 sequence: CASRDTGRNTEAFF. CDR3 sequence (DNA): TGCGCCAGCAGGGATACAGGGAGAAACACTGAAGCTTTCTTT.

This sequence joins TRBV3-1 and TRBJ1-3; D remains ambiguous. Trimming removed 3 bases at V and 6 bases at J, with 15 bases between. Germline lookup yields CDR1 LGHDT and CDR2 YNNKEL (reference sequence). The CDR3 length is 15 residues. The CDR3, as DNA: TGTGCCAGCAGCCAGACCCGGGCCGTTGAAAACACCATATATTTT. It is translated as CASSQTRAVENTIYF. The variable domain in full, completed from reference TRBV3-1 and TRBJ1-3, reads DTAVSQTPKYLVTQMGNDKSIKCEQNLGHDTMYWYKQDSKKFLKIMFSYNNKELIINETVPNRFSPKSPDKAHLNLHINSLELGDSAVYFCASSQTRAVENTIYFGEGSWLTVV.

This clonotype was counted many times. The chain uses TRBV12-3 or TRBV12-4 and TRBJ2-1, with 8 bases lining up with TRBD1. This CDR3 is 12 amino acids long. V lost 9 bases and J lost 15; bases outside the gene matches: 13. The CDR3 protein is CASQLDRAGTFF. CDR3 in DNA: TGTGCCAGTCAGTTGGACAGGGCGGGTACGTTCTTC.

V and J are TRBV29-1 and TRBJ1-1; 7 bases map to TRBD1. There are 13 residues in the CDR3. CDR1 is SQVTM, CDR2 ANQGSEA, per germline. V lost 4 bases, J lost 7 bases, and 9 bases stayed unmatched. CDR3 sequence reads: CSVVSGQGVEAFF. Written as DNA, the CDR3 is TGCAGCGTTGTGTCGGGTCAGGGGGTTGAAGCTTTCTTT.

This clonotype was counted many times. The chain employs TRBV28 and TRBJ2-4; TRBD1 aligns across 7 bases. Trimming removed 6 bases from V and 6 bases from J; junction bases left unmatched: 11. The germline V gene encodes CDR1 MDHEN and CDR2 SYDVKM. The CDR3 is made up of 15 amino acids. CDR3 sequence (DNA): TGTGCCAGCAGCAACGGACAGGCCCGGGGAAACATTCAGTACTTC. Its translation is CASSNGQARGNIQYF.

The genes are TRBV12-3 or TRBV12-4 and TRBJ1-3, with no clear D. V was trimmed by 4 bases and J by 0 bases, leaving 19 bases between them. CDR3 size: 18 residues. CDR3 protein: CASSSPYLGRDSGNTIYF. In DNA form, the CDR3 reads TGTGCCAGCAGTTCCCCCTACCTCGGCCGAGACTCTGGAAACACCATATATTTT.

The CDR3 loop is CASSVTGGAISGELFF. CDR3 nucleotide sequence: TGTGCCAGCAGCGTTACAGGGGGCGCGATCTCCGGGGAGCTGTTTTTT. The rearrangement joins TRBV7-3 to TRBJ2-2; TRBD1 matches at 9 bases. The germline V gene has CDR1 SGHTA and CDR2 FQGTGA. The V gene end was trimmed by 5 bases and the J gene end by 6 bases; junction bases not matched to a gene: 10. The CDR3 has 16 residues.

At least ten counts were recorded for this clonotype. J is TRBJ2-4 and V is TRBV7-9; 9 nucleotides line up with TRBD2. Trimming at V came to 5 bases and at J to 9 bases, leaving 11 bases not matched to a gene. The V gene's germline CDR1 is SEHNR and CDR2 FQNEAQ (reference sequence). The CDR3 spans 15 residues. The CDR3 reads CASSTRTSAHRIQYF. CDR3 bases: TGTGCCAGCAGCACCCGGACTAGCGCCCATCGCATTCAGTACTTC.

This chain uses TRBV11-2 with TRBJ1-3; D is uncertain. Trimming stripped 5 bases from V and 7 bases from J, with 9 bases between. Germline loops: CDR1 SGHAT, CDR2 FQNNGV. The CDR3 covers 12 residues. This CDR3 reads CASSPAANTIYF. The CDR3 DNA sequence: TGTGCCAGCAGCCCGGCGGCTAACACCATATATTTT.

The genes are TRBV18 and TRBJ1-5; D unresolved. V shed 4 bases and J shed 5 bases, with 9 bases lying between them. This CDR3 region has 13 residues. Germline V gene sequence: CDR1 KGHSH, CDR2 LQKENI. CDR3 sequence reads: CASSLMPDQPQHF. The CDR3, as DNA: TGTGCCAGCTCACTCATGCCGGATCAGCCCCAGCATTTT.

CDR3 region: CASSLVGRALSNEQFF. DNA for the CDR3: TGTGCCAGCAGCTTAGTCGGGAGGGCCCTATCTAATGAGCAGTTCTTC. This chain joins TRBV7-2 and TRBJ2-1; 8 bases are a match to TRBD2. Germline V lookup: CDR1 SGHTA, CDR2 FQGNSA. CDR3 length equals 16 residues. Losses at the gene ends were 1 base for V and 7 bases for J; bases not matched to a gene: 9.

At least ten counts were recorded for this clonotype. The chain couples TRBV20-1 to TRBJ2-1; 7 nucleotides align to TRBD1. The CDR3 length is 16 residues. The V segment lost 0 bases and the J segment 3 bases; nucleotides outside the gene matches: 8. CDR1 is DFQATT, CDR2 SNEGSKA, per germline (reference sequence). DNA for the CDR3: TGCAGTGCTAGAGATTGGGGGACAGATTTCTACAATGAGCAGTTCTTC. Protein: CSARDWGTDFYNEQFF.

This clonotype was observed a handful of times. This chain links TRBV5-1 with TRBJ1-1, with D unresolved. Trimming pared 0 bases from V and 0 bases from J, leaving 6 bases between. Germline CDR1 is SGHRS and CDR2 is YFSETQ. The CDR3 runs 14 residues. CDR3 coding DNA: TGCGCCAGCAGCTTGGCTTGGATGAACACTGAAGCTTTCTTT. Encoded protein: CASSLAWMNTEAFF.